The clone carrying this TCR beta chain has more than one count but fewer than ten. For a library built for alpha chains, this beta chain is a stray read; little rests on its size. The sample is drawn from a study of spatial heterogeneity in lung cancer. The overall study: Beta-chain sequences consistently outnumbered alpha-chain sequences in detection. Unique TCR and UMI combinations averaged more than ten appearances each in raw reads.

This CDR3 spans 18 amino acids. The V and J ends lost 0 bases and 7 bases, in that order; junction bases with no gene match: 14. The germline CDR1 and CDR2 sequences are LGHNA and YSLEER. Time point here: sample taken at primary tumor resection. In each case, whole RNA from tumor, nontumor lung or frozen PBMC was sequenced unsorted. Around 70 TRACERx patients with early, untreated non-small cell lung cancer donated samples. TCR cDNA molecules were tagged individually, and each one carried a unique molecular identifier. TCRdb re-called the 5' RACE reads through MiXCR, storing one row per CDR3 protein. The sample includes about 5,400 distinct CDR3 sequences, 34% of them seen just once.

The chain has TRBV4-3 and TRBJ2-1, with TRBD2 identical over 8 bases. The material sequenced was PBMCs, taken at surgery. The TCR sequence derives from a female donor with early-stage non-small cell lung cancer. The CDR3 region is CASSQDPSDGGAINEQFF. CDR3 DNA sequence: TGCGCCAGCAGCCAAGACCCCTCGGACGGGGGGGCGATAAATGAGCAGTTCTTC.